This note documents a single TCR beta chain sequence. This record belongs to a study of T cells in tuberculosis. On the study more broadly: The T cells targeted glucose monomycolate, a mycobacterial lipid, via CD1B. PBMC were archived before or within 7 days of starting treatment.

Clones were read by immunoSEQ multiplex PCR, and TCRdb kept only the in-frame ones, dropping some. The sample consists of about 30,000 clones, approximately 90% of them appearing once. CDR1 and CDR2 from the germline V gene are LGHNT and FRNRAP. Trimming cost V 5 bases and J 0 bases, with 13 bases left between them. This CDR3 is 15 amino acids long. The time point was: new active TB diagnosis, blood taken before or within 7 days of starting treatment. Each donor contributed about 110,000 T cells on average, unsorted. The source of this sequence is an adult with tuberculosis. V and J are TRBV12-5 and TRBJ1-1; D gene unclear. Sequencing was performed on PBMCs, taken at tuberculosis diagnosis. In DNA, the CDR3 is TGTGCTAGTGGTCCCCCACGGGGTATGAACACTGAAGCTTTCTTT. This gives the protein CASGPPRGMNTEAFF.